This entry concerns a single T cell receptor beta chain. This specimen belongs to a study of blood T cell repertoires in COVID-19. Those enrolled, adults aged 18 to 89 years, came from about two dozen US areas. Cohort placement rested on clinical history that participants reported themselves. Germline loops: CDR1 SGHRS, CDR2 YFSETQ. CDR3 size: 16 residues. V lost 0 bases to trimming and J lost 2 bases; unmatched junction nucleotides: 5. How the authors handled the data: Amplifying reference gene primers gave estimates of nucleated cell counts. Profiled with immunoSEQ multiplex PCR; TCRdb holds only in-frame clones, not every one. V and J calls and clone size are given by that table; D and trimming were obtained from the DNA. Altogether over 50,000 clones are present, 80% to 90% being singletons, with the ten largest covering approximately 4%.

J is TRBJ2-1 and V is TRBV5-1, with 7 positions matching TRBD1. Sequenced sample: PBMCs or T cells enriched from blood (not recorded which). The TCR originated in a woman in her thirties or forties with acute COVID-19. CDR3 in amino acids: CASSLEGGLTYNEQFF. The DNA for the CDR3 is TGCGCCAGCAGCTTGGAAGGGGGCCTCACCTACAATGAGCAGTTCTTC.